This T cell receptor beta chain was profiled in a study of post-analysis software for immune sequencing data. General observations from the study: TRBV5-6, TRBV5-1 and TRBV20-1 belonged to a set of roughly five TRBV segments that were more frequent in patients than controls.

Libraries were made from TCR beta cDNA, and they carried unique molecular identifiers. A single record per CDR3 protein comes from TCRdb applying MiXCR to the PCR reads. The sample lists around 700,000 distinct CDR3 sequences; over 45% were seen once. Germline V gene data show CDR1 as MNHNS and CDR2 as SASEGT. This CDR3 is 15 amino acids long. Trimming cost V 7 bases and J 3 bases; bases outside gene matches: 7. As for this clonotype: What it binds is unknown.

The V and J genes are TRBV6-1 and TRBJ2-1; 9 bases align to TRBD1. This TCR came from a girl aged 2-9 years with multiple sclerosis. The sample taken for sequencing was blood. CDR3 residues: CASNTGTGLYNEQFF. The CDR3 nucleotides read TGTGCCAGCAACACCGGGACAGGGCTCTACAATGAGCAGTTCTTC.